A single sample gave rise to the 14 T cell receptor beta chains below, sequenced in a study of blood T cell repertoires in COVID-19. Only in-frame clones appear in the TCRdb table, and some are missing; sequencing was by immunoSEQ multiplex PCR. The sample yields roughly 240,000 clones, about 89% seen once. The sequencing sample was made of peripheral blood. The receptors were sampled from a woman aged 60 to 75 who had recovered from COVID-19.

The CDR3 DNA reads as TGTGCCAGCAGCCGGGACTACACTGAAGCTTTCTTT. This translates into CASSRDYTEAFF. This chain links TRBV5-4 with TRBJ1-1; D might be TRBD1 (5 bases). In germline, CDR1 is SGHNT, CDR2 YYREEE (reference sequence). The CDR3 runs to 12 residues. The germline V and J ends were trimmed by 4 bases and 3 bases, with 7 bases remaining between them. The whole variable domain, remainder taken from reference TRBV5-4 and TRBJ1-1, is ETGVTQSPTHLIKTRGQQVTLRCSSQSGHNTVSWYQQALGQGPQFIFQYYREEENGRGNFPPRFSGLQFPNYSSELNVNALELDDSALYLCASSRDYTEAFFGQGTRLTVV.

For this clone: A junction end diverges from the germline sequence, so it may reflect a read error. This sequence joins TRBV19 and TRBJ1-3; D is perhaps TRBD1 (5 bases). The CDR3 extends over 12 amino acids. Germline lookup yields CDR1 LNHDA and CDR2 SQIVND (reference sequence). DNA of the CDR3: TGTGCCAGTAGTCTGGGACTGACATCTCTCACTTTT. Translation: CASSLGLTSLTF. The full variable domain, in which reference TRBV19 and TRBJ1-3 provide the parts outside the CDR3, is DGGITQSPKYLFRKEGQNVTLSCEQNLNHDAMYWYRQDPGQGLRLIYYSQIVNDFQKGDIAEGYSVSREKKESFPLTVTSAQKNPTAFYLCASSLGLTSLTFGEGSWLTVV.

This clone was detected once. The chain uses TRBV27 and TRBJ1-5, with D unclear. The CDR3 consists of 14 residues. Trimming stripped 2 bases from V and 0 bases from J, with 5 bases between. Germline lookup yields CDR1 MNHEY and CDR2 SMNVEV (reference sequence). In DNA, the CDR3 is TGTGCCAGCAGTTTAAAATATAGCAATCAGCCCCAGCATTTT. Amino acid sequence: CASSLKYSNQPQHF.

The gene calls are TRBV7-3 and TRBJ1-2, with TRBD1 matching 10 bases. CDR3 size: 14 residues. CDR1 and CDR2 (germline): SGHTA, FQGTGA. Trimming removed 5 bases from V and 4 bases from J; junction bases left unmatched: 4. The CDR3 DNA reads TGTGCCAGCAGCCAGGACAGGGGGGGCTATGGCTACACCTTC. This codes for CASSQDRGGYGYTF.

This chain links TRBV19 with TRBJ1-1; 12 nucleotides line up with TRBD1. The CDR3 has 18 amino acids. V was pared by 5 bases and J by 5 bases, with 15 bases of the junction left unmatched. Germline values: CDR1 LNHDA, CDR2 SQIVND (reference sequence). The CDR3 loop is CASSFYAGTGGARTEAFF. The CDR3 nucleotides read TGTGCCAGTAGTTTCTACGCCGGGACAGGGGGCGCAAGGACTGAAGCTTTCTTT.

The V gene is TRBV25-1, the J gene TRBJ1-3; TRBD1 might be the D (5 bases). Germline V gives CDR1 MGHDK, CDR2 SYGVNS. V shed 2 bases and J shed 1 base, with 12 bases lying between them. The CDR3 is made up of 16 amino acids. CDR3 DNA: TGTGCCAGCAGTGAACCCCGGGGGGGGTCTGGAAACACCATATATTTT. Protein: CASSEPRGGSGNTIYF.

Comment on this clone: In the same sample, other DNA sequences code for this CDR3. The chain couples TRBV28 to TRBJ2-7, with TRBD1 matching 7 bases. The CDR3 extends over 12 amino acids. Germline V gene lookup returns CDR1 MDHEN and CDR2 SYDVKM. V shed 6 bases and J 5 bases; nucleotides not matched to a gene: 4. CDR3 in amino acids: CASSDRVNEQYF. The CDR3 DNA reads TGTGCCAGCAGCGACAGGGTAAACGAGCAGTACTTC.

This chain links TRBV5-1 with TRBJ2-2; 11 positions match TRBD2. V was clipped by 3 bases and J by 3 bases; unmatched bases: 4. Germline V gene sequence: CDR1 SGHRS, CDR2 YFSETQ. The CDR3 has 16 residues. CDR3 amino acids: CASSSLAGGHTGELFF. DNA of the CDR3: TGCGCCAGCAGCTCTTTAGCGGGGGGGCACACCGGGGAGCTGTTTTTT.

The J gene is TRBJ1-1, the V gene TRBV6-2 or TRBV6-3, with D possibly TRBD1 on 5 matching bases. V lost 2 bases, J lost 0 bases, and 10 bases lay in between. Per the germline V gene, CDR1 is MNHEY and CDR2 is SVGEGT. CDR3 size: 15 residues. The CDR3 is CASSYPGLVNTEAFF. CDR3 DNA: TGTGCCAGCAGTTACCCAGGGTTGGTGAACACTGAAGCTTTCTTT.

This chain uses TRBV5-1 with TRBJ1-3; no definite D call. There are 15 residues in the CDR3. Germline loops: CDR1 SGHRS, CDR2 YFSETQ. Trimming removed 0 bases from V and 2 bases from J, with 9 bases in between. The CDR3 DNA reads as TGCGCCAGCAGCTTGGATGGAGTTGCTGGAAACACCATATATTTT. It encodes CASSLDGVAGNTIYF.

The rearrangement links TRBV10-3 to TRBJ2-1; D possibly corresponds to TRBD1 (6 bases). This CDR3 has 12 residues. Per the germline V gene, CDR1 is ENHRY and CDR2 is SYGVKD. Trimming removed 4 bases at V and 7 bases at J, with 8 bases between. The CDR3 region is CAISAQGNEQFF. The CDR3 DNA is TGTGCCATCAGTGCACAGGGAAATGAGCAGTTCTTC.

A few counts support this clone. CDR3 DNA: TGTGCCAGCAGCCTCGCCGGGACAGAGAACACTGAAGCTTTCTTT. Translating gives CASSLAGTENTEAFF. The J gene is TRBJ1-1, the V gene TRBV11-3; 7 positions agree with TRBD1. The CDR3 runs 15 residues. Trimming removed 5 bases from V and 1 base from J; junction bases left unmatched: 7. The germline CDR1 and CDR2 sequences are SGHNT and YENEEA.

The rearrangement links TRBV4-2 to TRBJ2-7, with 10 bases fitting TRBD1. CDR3 length equals 17 residues. The germline CDR1 and CDR2 sequences are LGHNA and YNFKEQ. With V trimmed by 4 bases and J by 0 bases, 9 bases remained unmatched. CDR3 sequence (DNA): TGTGCCAGCAGCCCATACATAGACAGGGGGCCCTCCTACGAGCAGTACTTC. Protein: CASSPYIDRGPSYEQYF.

The gene calls are TRBV6-5 and TRBJ1-2; D gene uncertain. The germline V gene has CDR1 MNHEY and CDR2 SVGAGI. V lost 7 bases and J 4 bases, leaving 16 bases between the germline ends. The CDR3 is 14 amino acids. As DNA, the CDR3 is TGTGCCAGCAATCCTCTACCGCCCACCTATGGCTACACCTTC. Translated, it gives CASNPLPPTYGYTF.